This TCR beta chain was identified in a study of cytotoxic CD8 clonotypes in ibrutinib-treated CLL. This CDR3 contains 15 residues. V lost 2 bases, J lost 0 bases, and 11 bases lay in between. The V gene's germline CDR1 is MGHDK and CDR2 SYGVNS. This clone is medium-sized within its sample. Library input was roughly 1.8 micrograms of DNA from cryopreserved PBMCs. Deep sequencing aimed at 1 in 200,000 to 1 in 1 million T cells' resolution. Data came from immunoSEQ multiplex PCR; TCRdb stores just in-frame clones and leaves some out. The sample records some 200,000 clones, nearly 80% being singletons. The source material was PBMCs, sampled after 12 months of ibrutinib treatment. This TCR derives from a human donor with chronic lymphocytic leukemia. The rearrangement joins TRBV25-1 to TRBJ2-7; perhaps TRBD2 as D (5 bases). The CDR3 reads CASSEGAGASYEQYF. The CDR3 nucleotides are TGTGCCAGCAGTGAAGGCGCGGGTGCCTCCTACGAGCAGTACTTC.